Described below is a single T cell receptor (beta chain) sequence and its context. Its specificity is not known. The length of the CDR3 is 15 residues. Germline V lookup: CDR1 GTSNPN, CDR2 SVGIG (reference sequence). V shed 0 bases, J shed 7 bases, and the junction held 7 bases outside the gene matches. Researchers ran the PCR with 60 Vbeta and 13 Jbeta primers. Assay: immunoSEQ multiplex PCR; the TCRdb copy retains only in-frame clones and omits some. The listing records about 51,000 clones. The data derive from a study of cytomegalovirus exposure and HLA in healthy donors. Study-wide results and caveats: It was only CMV serostatus that was available as immune exposure information. Highly shared variants forming one cluster were likely a sequencing artifact. It was confirmed in vitro that a few of the CMV-associated chains were specific for CMV antigens.

The sequenced sample consisted of PBMCs. The origin of this receptor is a man aged 35 to 55 in good health and CMV-seropositive. The chain carries TRBV30 and TRBJ2-1; 9 bases match TRBD1. The CDR3 coding sequence is TGTGCCTGGAGTGTATGGGGGACAGGGATAAATGAGCAGTTCTTC. Residues: CAWSVWGTGINEQFF.